This T cell receptor beta chain was recorded in a study of T-cell memory formation after mild COVID-19. Study-wide context: TCR clusters showed largely donor specificity.

One entry per CDR3 protein results from TCRdb running MiXCR on the 5' RACE reads. The data hold 140,000 to 150,000 distinct CDR3 sequences, with approximately 25% observed a single time. The V gene end was trimmed by 5 bases and the J gene end by 6 bases; junction bases not matched to a gene: 7. Per the germline V gene, CDR1 is MNHEY and CDR2 is SVGEGT. The CDR3 spans 14 residues. This clonotype was seen a handful of times. The sample comprised PBMCs or a T cell subset sorted from them (not recorded which). This chain uses TRBV6-2 or TRBV6-3 with TRBJ1-1; TRBD1 matches 9 bases. The receptor comes from an adult woman who had mild COVID-19 (a few samples of this study predate the infection). Cell type and time point are not known. DNA of the CDR3: TGTGCCAGCAGTCTTGGGACAGGGTCGGCTGAAGCTTTCTTT. This gives the protein CASSLGTGSAEAFF.